These 7 T cell receptor beta chains were all obtained from the same sample, sequenced in a study of Ad26.COV2.S vaccination and SARS-CoV-2 variants (dated by TCRdb to the early 2020s). The method was the immunoSEQ multiplex PCR assay. TCRdb obtained this table from immuneACCESS and retained in-frame rearrangements with V and J assigned. These tables miss some clones; where compared with another copy, unresolved V genes account for less than half of the shortfall, and the remainder is unexplained. The sample contains a few hundred thousand clones, 88% of them found a single time. The top ten clones comprise 3.6% of the sample. The treatment or condition label here, explained by the study, means: roughly 18 received Ad26.COV2.S at low or high dose, single or two shots; 5 received placebo; per-sample allocation not given. Repertoires of vaccine and placebo recipients were sequenced from samples taken on day 63 after the first injection.

Sequenced here: peripheral blood, sampled in a trial of Ad26.COV2.S vaccine versus placebo. The receptors derive from a person between 18 and 65 years old who received the Ad26.COV2.S COVID-19 vaccine or a placebo.

A single count supports this clone. The chain combines TRBV5-1 with TRBJ2-2; perhaps TRBD2 as D (5 bases). The ends were cut back, 1 base at V and 1 base at J, with 8 bases in the middle. CDR1 is SGHRS, CDR2 YFSETQ, per germline. The CDR3 is 15 residues long. CDR3 in amino acids: CASSLYGVNTGELFF. In DNA, the CDR3 is TGCGCCAGCAGCTTGTACGGGGTGAACACCGGGGAGCTGTTTTTT.

DNA for the CDR3: TGTGCCAGCAGCCAAGATAACGGATTCACCTATGGCTACACCTTC. It encodes CASSQDNGFTYGYTF. The chain employs TRBV3-1 (or the pseudogene TRBV3-2) and TRBJ1-2, with unresolved D. V was cut by 0 bases and J by 4 bases, with 12 bases left in between. The CDR3 length is 15 residues. Germline CDR1 reads LGHDT; CDR2 reads YNNKEL (reference sequence).

The V gene is TRBV5-1, the J gene TRBJ2-2, with TRBD1 identical over 11 bases. Losses at the gene ends were 3 bases for V and 5 bases for J; bases not matched to a gene: 3. The CDR3 spans 15 residues. CDR1 and CDR2 (germline): SGHRS, YFSETQ. CDR3 nucleotide sequence: TGCGCCAGCAGCTGGGGACAGGGGGATACCGGGGAGCTGTTTTTT. Protein product: CASSWGQGDTGELFF.

The chain is built from TRBV28 and TRBJ2-7, with D hard to call. Germline CDR1 reads MDHEN; CDR2 reads SYDVKM. The V end was cut by 2 bases, the J end by 0 bases, with 14 bases between. The CDR3 consists of 16 residues. Here the CDR3 reads CASSLGIGQYSYEQYF. CDR3 coding DNA: TGTGCCAGCAGTTTAGGGATCGGCCAATACTCCTACGAGCAGTACTTC.

The chain links TRBV9 to TRBJ1-1; tentatively, D is TRBD1 (5 bases). CDR1 is SGDLS, CDR2 YYNGEE, per germline. V lost 0 bases and J lost 5, with 14 bases in between. The CDR3 is made up of 15 amino acids. The CDR3 bases are TGTGCCAGCAGCGTAGGGCATATGGGGGGAACTGAAGCTTTCTTT. Translating gives CASSVGHMGGTEAFF. Full variable domain (missing parts from reference TRBV9 and TRBJ1-1): DSGVTQTPKHLITATGQRVTLRCSPRSGDLSVYWYQQSLDQGLQFLIQYYNGEERAKGNILERFSAQQFPDLHSELNLSSLELGDSALYFCASSVGHMGGTEAFFGQGTRLTVV.

The chain joins TRBV5-4 to TRBJ2-1; TRBD2 matches 13 bases. The germline CDR1 and CDR2 sequences are SGHNT and YYREEE (reference sequence). V gave up 0 bases and J gave up 10 bases; unmatched junction bases: 4. This CDR3 is built from 15 residues. The CDR3 is CASSLVGLAGVEQFF. CDR3 nucleotides: TGTGCCAGCAGCTTGGTAGGACTAGCGGGGGTGGAGCAGTTCTTC.

The chain has TRBV7-9 and TRBJ2-3, with TRBD2 identical over 8 bases. The CDR3 extends over 15 amino acids. CDR1 SEHNR and CDR2 FQNEAQ come from the germline V gene (reference sequence). V lost 5 bases to trimming and J lost 4 bases; unmatched junction nucleotides: 8. The CDR3 DNA reads as TGTGCCAGCAGCCAAGTCACTAGCGGTTCAGATACGCAGTATTTT. Amino acids: CASSQVTSGSDTQYF.